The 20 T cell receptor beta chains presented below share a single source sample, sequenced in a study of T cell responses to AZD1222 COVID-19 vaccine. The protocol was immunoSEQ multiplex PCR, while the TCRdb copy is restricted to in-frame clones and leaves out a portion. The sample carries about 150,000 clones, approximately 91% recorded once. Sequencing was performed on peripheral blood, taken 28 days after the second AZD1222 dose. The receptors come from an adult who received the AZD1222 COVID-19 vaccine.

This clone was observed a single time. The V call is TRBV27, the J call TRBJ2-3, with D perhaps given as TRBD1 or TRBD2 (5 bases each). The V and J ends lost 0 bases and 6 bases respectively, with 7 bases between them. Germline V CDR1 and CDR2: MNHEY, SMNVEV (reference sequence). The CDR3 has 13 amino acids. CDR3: CASSLSGVDTQYF. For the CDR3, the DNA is TGTGCCAGCAGTTTATCGGGGGTCGATACGCAGTATTTT.

This CDR3 reads CAWDLQGARQPQHF. The CDR3 nucleotides read TGTGCCTGGGACCTCCAGGGGGCGCGTCAGCCCCAGCATTTT. The chain employs TRBV30 and TRBJ1-5; 8 bases are a match to TRBD1. J was trimmed by 6 bases and V by 5 bases; bases with no gene match: 9. The CDR3 length is 14 residues. The germline CDR1 and CDR2 sequences are GTSNPN and SVGIG (reference sequence).

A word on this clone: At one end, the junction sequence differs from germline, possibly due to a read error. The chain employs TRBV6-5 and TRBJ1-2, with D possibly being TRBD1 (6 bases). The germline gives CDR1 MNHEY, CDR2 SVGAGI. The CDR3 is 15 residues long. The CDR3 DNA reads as TGTGCCGGCAGCCCGGGTGGGGGGGCCAACTATGGCTACACCTTC. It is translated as CAGSPGGGANYGYTF.

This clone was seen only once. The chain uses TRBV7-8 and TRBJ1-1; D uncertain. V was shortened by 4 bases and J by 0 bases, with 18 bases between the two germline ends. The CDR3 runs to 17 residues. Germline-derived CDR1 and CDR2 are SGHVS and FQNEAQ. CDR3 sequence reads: CASSSDESSSMNTEAFF. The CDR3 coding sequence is TGTGCCAGCAGCTCAGACGAATCTTCTAGTATGAACACTGAAGCTTTCTTT. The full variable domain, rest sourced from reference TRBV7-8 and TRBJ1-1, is GAGVSQSPRYKVAKRGQDVALRCDPISGHVSLFWYQQALGQGPEFLTYFQNEAQLDKSGLPSDRFFAERPEGSVSTLKIQRTQQEDSAVYLCASSSDESSSMNTEAFFGQGTRLTVV.

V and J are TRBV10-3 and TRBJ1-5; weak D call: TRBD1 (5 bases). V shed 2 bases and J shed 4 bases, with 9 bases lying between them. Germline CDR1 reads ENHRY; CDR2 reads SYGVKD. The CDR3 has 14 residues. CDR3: CAISEGTANQPQHF. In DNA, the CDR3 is TGTGCCATCAGTGAGGGGACGGCGAATCAGCCCCAGCATTTT.

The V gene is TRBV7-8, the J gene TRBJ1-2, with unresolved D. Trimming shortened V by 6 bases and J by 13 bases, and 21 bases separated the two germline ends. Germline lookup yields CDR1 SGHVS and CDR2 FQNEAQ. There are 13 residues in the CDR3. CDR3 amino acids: CASRPDGIVAGTF. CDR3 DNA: TGTGCCAGCAGGCCCGATGGGATTGTTGCAGGCACCTTC. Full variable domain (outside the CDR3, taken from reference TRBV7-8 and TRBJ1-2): GAGVSQSPRYKVAKRGQDVALRCDPISGHVSLFWYQQALGQGPEFLTYFQNEAQLDKSGLPSDRFFAERPEGSVSTLKIQRTQQEDSAVYLCASRPDGIVAGTFGSGTRLTVV.

Here the CDR3 reads CASSVPGSRAFF. In DNA form, the CDR3 reads TGTGCCAGCAGCGTACCGGGGTCTCGAGCTTTCTTT. The V call is TRBV7-8, the J call TRBJ1-1; D is unresolved. V was trimmed by 5 bases and J by 10 bases, leaving 14 bases between them. Germline V gives CDR1 SGHVS, CDR2 FQNEAQ. The CDR3 has 12 amino acids.

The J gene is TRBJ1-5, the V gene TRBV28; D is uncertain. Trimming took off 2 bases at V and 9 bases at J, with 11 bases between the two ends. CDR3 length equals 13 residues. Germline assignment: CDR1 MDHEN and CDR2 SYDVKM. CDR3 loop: CASSLPRVVPQHF. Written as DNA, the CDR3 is TGTGCCAGCAGTTTACCTCGGGTTGTGCCCCAGCATTTT. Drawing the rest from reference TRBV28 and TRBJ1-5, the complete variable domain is DVKVTQSSRYLVKRTGEKVFLECVQDMDHENMFWYRQDPGLGLRLIYFSYDVKMKEKGDIPEGYSVSREKKERFSLILESASTNQTSMYLCASSLPRVVPQHFGDGTRLSIL.

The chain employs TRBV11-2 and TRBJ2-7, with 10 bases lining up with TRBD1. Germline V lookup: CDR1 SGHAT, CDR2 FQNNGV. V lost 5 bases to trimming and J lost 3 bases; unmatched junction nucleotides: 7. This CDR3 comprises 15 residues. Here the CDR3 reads CASSLRTGGVYEQYF. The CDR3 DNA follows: TGTGCCAGCAGCCTCAGGACAGGGGGAGTCTACGAGCAGTACTTC.

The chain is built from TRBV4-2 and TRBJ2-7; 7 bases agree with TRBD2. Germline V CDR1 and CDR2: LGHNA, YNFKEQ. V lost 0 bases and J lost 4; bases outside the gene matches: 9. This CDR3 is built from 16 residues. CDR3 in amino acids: CASSQEGPRGVYEQYF. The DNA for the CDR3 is TGTGCCAGCAGCCAAGAGGGTCCCCGGGGGGTATACGAGCAGTACTTC.

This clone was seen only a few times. CDR3 region: CASSPTGRSSYNSPLHF. The CDR3 DNA follows: TGTGCCAGCAGTCCCACCGGACGAAGCTCCTATAATTCACCCCTCCACTTT. V usage is TRBV27 and J usage is TRBJ1-6; D unclear. The CDR3 length is 17 residues. V dropped 5 bases and J dropped 0 bases, with 14 bases sitting between them. The germline gives CDR1 MNHEY, CDR2 SMNVEV (reference sequence).

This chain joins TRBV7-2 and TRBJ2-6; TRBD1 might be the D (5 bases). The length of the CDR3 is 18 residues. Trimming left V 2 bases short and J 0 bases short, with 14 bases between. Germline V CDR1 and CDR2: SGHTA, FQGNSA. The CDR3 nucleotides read TGTGCCAGCAGCTTATACTTTGACAGAATCTCTGGGGCCAACGTCCTGACTTTC. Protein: CASSLYFDRISGANVLTF.

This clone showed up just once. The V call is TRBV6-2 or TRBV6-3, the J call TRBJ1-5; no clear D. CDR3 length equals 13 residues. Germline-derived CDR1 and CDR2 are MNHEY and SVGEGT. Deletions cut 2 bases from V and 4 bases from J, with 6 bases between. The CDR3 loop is CASSYQGNQPQHF. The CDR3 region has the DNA TGTGCCAGCAGTTACCAAGGAAATCAGCCCCAGCATTTT.

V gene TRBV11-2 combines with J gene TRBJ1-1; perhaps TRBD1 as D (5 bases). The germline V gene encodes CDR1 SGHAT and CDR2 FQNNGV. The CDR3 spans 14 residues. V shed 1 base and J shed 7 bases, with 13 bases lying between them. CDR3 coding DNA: TGTGCCAGCAGCTTAGTGCCTCCGAGGGGTGAAGCTTTCTTT. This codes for CASSLVPPRGEAFF.

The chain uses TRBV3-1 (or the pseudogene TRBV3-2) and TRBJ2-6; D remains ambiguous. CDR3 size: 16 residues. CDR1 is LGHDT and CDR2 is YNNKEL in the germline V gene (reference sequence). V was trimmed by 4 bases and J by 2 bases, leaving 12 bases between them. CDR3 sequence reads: CASSPPGGTGANVLTF. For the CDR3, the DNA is TGTGCCAGCAGCCCCCCGGGCGGAACTGGGGCCAACGTCCTGACTTTC.

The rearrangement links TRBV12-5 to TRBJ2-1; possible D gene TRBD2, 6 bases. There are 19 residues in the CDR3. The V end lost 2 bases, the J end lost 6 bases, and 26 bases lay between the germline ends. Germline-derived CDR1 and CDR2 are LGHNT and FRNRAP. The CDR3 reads CASGLPTRERALGGNEQFF. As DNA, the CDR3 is TGTGCTAGTGGTTTGCCCACGCGGGAAAGGGCCCTGGGGGGCAATGAGCAGTTCTTC.

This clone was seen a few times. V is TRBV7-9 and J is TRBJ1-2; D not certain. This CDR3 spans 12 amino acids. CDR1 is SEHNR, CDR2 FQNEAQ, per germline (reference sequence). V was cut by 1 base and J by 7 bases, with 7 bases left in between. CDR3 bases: TGTGCCAGCAGCTTAGAGCAGGTTGGCTACACCTTC. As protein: CASSLEQVGYTF.

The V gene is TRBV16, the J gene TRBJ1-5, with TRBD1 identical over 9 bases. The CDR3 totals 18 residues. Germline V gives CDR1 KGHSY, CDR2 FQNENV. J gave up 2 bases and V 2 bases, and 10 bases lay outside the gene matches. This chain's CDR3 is CASSQGTGPNRGNQPQHF. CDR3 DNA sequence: TGTGCCAGCAGCCAAGGGACAGGGCCCAACCGGGGCAATCAGCCCCAGCATTTT.

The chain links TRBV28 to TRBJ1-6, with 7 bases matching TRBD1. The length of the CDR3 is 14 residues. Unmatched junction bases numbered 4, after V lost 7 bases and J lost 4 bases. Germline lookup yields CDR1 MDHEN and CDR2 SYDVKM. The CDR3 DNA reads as TGTGCCAGCATAAGGGACAGATATAATTCACCCCTCCACTTT. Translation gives CASIRDRYNSPLHF.

The CDR3 sequence: CASSLQGAAEAFF. The CDR3 coding sequence is TGCGCCAGCAGCTTACAGGGGGCGGCTGAAGCTTTCTTT. The J gene is TRBJ1-1, the V gene TRBV5-1; 9 bases map to TRBD1. With V trimmed by 2 bases and J by 6 bases, 2 bases remained unmatched. The CDR3 sequence is 13 residues long. CDR1 is SGHRS, CDR2 YFSETQ, per germline.